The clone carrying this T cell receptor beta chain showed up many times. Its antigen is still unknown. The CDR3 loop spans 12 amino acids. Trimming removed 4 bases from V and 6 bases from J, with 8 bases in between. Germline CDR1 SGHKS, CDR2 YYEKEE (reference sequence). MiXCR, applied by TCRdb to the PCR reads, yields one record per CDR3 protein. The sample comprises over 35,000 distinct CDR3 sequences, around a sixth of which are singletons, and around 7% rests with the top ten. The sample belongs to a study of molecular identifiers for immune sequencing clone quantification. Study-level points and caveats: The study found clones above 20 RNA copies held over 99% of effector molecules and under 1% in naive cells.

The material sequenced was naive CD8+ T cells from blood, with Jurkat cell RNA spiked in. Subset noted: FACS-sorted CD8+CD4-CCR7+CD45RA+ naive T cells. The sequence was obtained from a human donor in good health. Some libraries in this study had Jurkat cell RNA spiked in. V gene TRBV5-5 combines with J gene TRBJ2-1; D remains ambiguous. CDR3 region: CASSVVPNEQFF. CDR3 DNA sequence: TGTGCCAGCAGCGTGGTCCCCAATGAGCAGTTCTTC. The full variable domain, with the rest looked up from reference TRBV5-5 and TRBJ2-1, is DAGVTQSPTHLIKTRGQQVTLRCSPISGHKSVSWYQQVLGQGPQFIFQYYEKEERGRGNFPDRFSARQFPNYSSELNVNALLLGDSALYLCASSVVPNEQFFGPGTRLTVL.